These 26 T cell receptor beta chains share one sample of origin, sequenced in a study of blood T cell repertoires in COVID-19. TCRdb's copy holds only in-frame clones and misses some; the assay was immunoSEQ multiplex PCR. The sample includes some 90,000 clones, over 75% of them seen just once. The material sequenced was peripheral blood. The receptors stem from a man aged 55-75 years with acute or convalescent COVID-19.

The chain uses TRBV18 and TRBJ2-1, with 10 bases aligning to TRBD1. Germline CDR1 reads KGHSH; CDR2 reads LQKENI. This CDR3 has 15 amino acids. V shed 6 bases, J shed 7 bases, and the junction held 9 bases outside the gene matches. Here the CDR3 DNA reads TGTGCCAGCTCTCCCGGGACAGGGGCGGAGAATGAGCAGTTCTTC. Its translation is CASSPGTGAENEQFF.

This chain joins TRBV3-1 (or the pseudogene TRBV3-2) and TRBJ1-1; no clear D gene. Trimming left V 0 bases short and J 1 base short, with 6 bases between. The CDR3 has 14 amino acids. Germline CDR1 LGHDT, CDR2 YNNKEL (reference sequence). The chain's CDR3 is CASSQDSQNTEAFF. Written as DNA, the CDR3 is TGTGCCAGCAGCCAAGACTCACAGAACACTGAAGCTTTCTTT.

The chain couples TRBV7-2 to TRBJ1-2, with D possibly TRBD1 on 6 matching bases. Trimming stripped 5 bases from V and 4 bases from J, with 11 bases between. The CDR3 is made up of 13 amino acids. Germline CDR1 SGHTA, CDR2 FQGNSA. The CDR3 reads CASSEGQLYGYTF. Here the CDR3 DNA reads TGTGCCAGCAGCGAAGGACAGCTCTATGGCTACACCTTC.

The chain has TRBV27 and TRBJ2-7, with 10 bases aligning to TRBD1. CDR1 is MNHEY, CDR2 SMNVEV, per germline (reference sequence). This CDR3 is built from 14 residues. J was trimmed by 6 bases and V by 4 bases; bases with no gene match: 6. The CDR3 reads CASSWTGGPSEQYF. The CDR3 nucleotides read TGTGCCAGCAGTTGGACAGGGGGTCCCTCCGAGCAGTACTTC.

There are a few counts of this clone. The chain couples TRBV2 to TRBJ1-1, with D possibly matching TRBD1 (5 bases). Germline CDR1 and CDR2: SNHLY and FYNNEI. The CDR3 is 15 residues long. V was shortened by 1 base and J by 1 base, with 10 bases between the two germline ends. CDR3 amino acids: CASSEGYRTNTEAFF. The CDR3 coding sequence is TGTGCCAGCAGTGAAGGCTACAGGACGAACACTGAAGCTTTCTTT. The full variable domain, in which reference TRBV2 and TRBJ1-1 provide the parts outside the CDR3, is EPEVTQTPSHQVTQMGQEVILRCVPISNHLYFYWYRQILGQKVEFLVSFYNNEISEKSEIFDDQFSVERPDGSNFTLKIRSTKLEDSAMYFCASSEGYRTNTEAFFGQGTRLTVV.

A few counts support this clone. The V and J genes are TRBV6-5 and TRBJ1-2, with D hard to call. The CDR3 runs to 14 residues. Per germline, CDR1 MNHEY and CDR2 SVGAGI. V lost 6 bases and J 6 bases, leaving 17 bases between the germline ends. The chain's CDR3 is CASRALTLSHGYTF. CDR3 coding DNA: TGTGCCAGCAGAGCTTTGACACTCAGTCATGGCTACACCTTC.

The chain is built from TRBV21-1 and TRBJ1-2; TRBD1, the table's D call, lacks a check against the DNA. TRBV21-1 represents a pseudogene. This CDR3 comprises 14 residues. DNA of the CDR3: TGTGCCAGCAGCAAAGCGGCAGGTGGCTATGGCTACACCTTC. This translates into CASSKAAGGYGYTF.

The chain carries TRBV18 and TRBJ2-5, with TRBD2 matching over 11 bases. CDR1 is KGHSH, CDR2 LQKENI, per germline. V trimming: 1 base; J trimming: 0 bases; junction bases outside the gene matches: 4. This CDR3 has 17 residues. CDR3 nucleotides: TGTGCCAGCTCACCACAAGGGACTAGCGGCCACCAAGAGACCCAGTACTTC. Protein: CASSPQGTSGHQETQYF.

This clone has at least ten counts. At the DNA level, this CDR3 is encoded by other sequences in the same sample as well. The chain employs TRBV7-3 and TRBJ2-1; 9 bases are a match to TRBD2. V shed 4 bases, J shed 4 bases, and the junction held 2 bases outside the gene matches. The CDR3 is 14 residues long. Germline loops: CDR1 SGHTA, CDR2 FQGTGA. In DNA, the CDR3 is TGTGCCAGCAGCTCGGGACTAGCTTACAATGAGCAGTTCTTC. This gives the protein CASSSGLAYNEQFF.

The sample holds one count of this clone. CDR3 protein: CASSLALGLRGQQANYGYTF. CDR3 coding DNA: TGTGCCAGCAGCTTAGCGCTTGGTTTGAGGGGGCAGCAAGCTAACTATGGCTACACCTTC. V is TRBV7-2 and J is TRBJ1-2, with 7 bases identical to TRBD1. J lost 0 bases, V lost 0 bases, and 16 bases had no gene match. CDR3 length: 20 residues. Looked up from germline, CDR1 is SGHTA and CDR2 is FQGNSA.

CDR3 in amino acids: CASSMVGRGGADTQYF. The CDR3 DNA follows: TGTGCCAGTAGTATGGTCGGGCGGGGGGGCGCAGATACGCAGTATTTT. The chain joins TRBV19 to TRBJ2-3; 9 bases fit TRBD2. J gave up 4 bases and V 3 bases, and 8 bases lay outside the gene matches. The V gene's germline CDR1 is LNHDA and CDR2 SQIVND (reference sequence). This CDR3 region has 16 residues.

The genes are TRBV2 and TRBJ1-5; maybe TRBD1 (5 bases). Germline loops: CDR1 SNHLY, CDR2 FYNNEI. The CDR3 runs to 14 residues. Trimming removed 6 bases from V and 2 bases from J, with 11 bases in between. The CDR3 region has the DNA TGTGCCAGCAGCGTCAAAGGGGGCAATCAGCCCCAGCATTTT. Translated, it gives CASSVKGGNQPQHF.

The V gene is TRBV4-1, the J gene TRBJ2-7, with TRBD2 matching 7 bases. CDR3 length: 15 amino acids. CDR1 and CDR2 from the germline V gene are MGHRA and YSYEKL. V gave up 2 bases and J gave up 2 bases; unmatched junction bases: 6. CDR3 DNA: TGCGCCAGCAGCCAACTAGCGGAGTGGACCTACGAGCAGTACTTC. It specifies CASSQLAEWTYEQYF.

This clone has more than one count but fewer than ten. The chain carries TRBV19 and TRBJ2-1, with D perhaps TRBD2 (5 bases). Trimming cost V 6 bases and J 1 base, with 16 bases left between them. From germline, CDR1 is LNHDA and CDR2 SQIVND (reference sequence). There are 16 residues in the CDR3. CDR3 bases: TGTGCCAGTAGAACACGGACTCCCACTTCCTACAATGAGCAGTTCTTC. This translates into CASRTRTPTSYNEQFF.

CDR3 bases: TGTGCCAGCAGCTACAGGGGGTTCTACAATGAGCAGTTCTTC. This sequence encodes CASSYRGFYNEQFF. V is TRBV11-3 and J is TRBJ2-1; 8 bases map to TRBD1. The V gene's germline CDR1 is SGHNT and CDR2 YENEEA. The CDR3 contains 14 residues. V lost 4 bases, J lost 3 bases, and 2 bases stayed unmatched.

The rearrangement uses TRBV6-5 and TRBJ2-1; 12 positions agree with TRBD2. The junction had 1 base not matched to a gene; V was cut back by 4 bases and J by 6 bases. This CDR3 comprises 14 residues. Germline V gene data show CDR1 as MNHEY and CDR2 as SVGAGI. This CDR3 reads CASSSSGRGNEQFF. In DNA form, the CDR3 reads TGTGCCAGCAGTTCTAGCGGGAGGGGCAATGAGCAGTTCTTC.

The chain has TRBV2 and TRBJ2-7; 9 nucleotides align to TRBD2. This CDR3 has 13 amino acids. V gave up 8 bases and J gave up 3 bases; unmatched junction bases: 5. Looked up from germline, CDR1 is SNHLY and CDR2 is FYNNEI. The CDR3 region is CASVETSGYEQYF. The CDR3 nucleotides read TGTGCCAGCGTAGAGACTAGCGGCTACGAGCAGTACTTC.

The rearrangement joins TRBV15 to TRBJ2-1; a possible D gene is TRBD2 (5 bases). Germline V gives CDR1 LNHNV, CDR2 YYDKDF (reference sequence). Trimming took 1 base from V and 8 from J, leaving 12 bases between them. This CDR3 contains 14 residues. The CDR3 is CATSRAADRDEQFF. For the CDR3, the DNA is TGTGCCACCAGCAGAGCAGCGGATAGGGATGAGCAGTTCTTC.

Ten or more counts support this clone. The gene calls are TRBV6-5 and TRBJ2-1; 9 positions match TRBD2. J lost 7 bases, V lost 0 bases, and 4 bases had no gene match. The germline V gene has CDR1 MNHEY and CDR2 SVGAGI. The CDR3 length is 15 residues. In DNA, the CDR3 is TGTGCCAGCAGTTACTCACTAGCGGGTTTTAATGAGCAGTTCTTC. Protein: CASSYSLAGFNEQFF.

This rearrangement joins TRBV28 to TRBJ2-7, with D possibly TRBD1 on 5 matching bases. The germline V and J ends were trimmed by 2 bases and 4 bases, with 12 bases remaining between them. The CDR3 runs 14 residues. Germline V gene data show CDR1 as MDHEN and CDR2 as SYDVKM. CDR3 sequence (DNA): TGTGCCAGCAGTTTAATCAGGGTTGGATACGAGCAGTACTTC. Residues: CASSLIRVGYEQYF.

J is TRBJ2-5 and V is TRBV28; D might be TRBD2 (6 bases). The germline gives CDR1 MDHEN, CDR2 SYDVKM. There are 14 residues in the CDR3. The V gene lost 6 bases and the J gene lost 9 bases, with 20 bases spanning the gap. CDR3 in DNA: TGTGCCAGCAGAGTGGGACTGGGGTCGGGGGCCCAGTACTTC. Encoded protein: CASRVGLGSGAQYF.

This chain joins TRBV12-3 or TRBV12-4 and TRBJ2-3, with 8 bases lining up with TRBD1. The CDR3 contains 12 residues. Trimming took 5 bases from V and 8 from J; bases not matched to a gene: 3. The DNA for the CDR3 is TGTGCCAGCAGTAATGACAGGGGTACGCAGTATTTT. It is translated as CASSNDRGTQYF.

The chain is built from TRBV6-5 and TRBJ2-1, with 9 bases aligning to TRBD2. From germline, CDR1 is MNHEY and CDR2 SVGAGI. Trimming removed 2 bases from V and 2 bases from J; junction bases left unmatched: 4. The CDR3 has 16 residues. CDR3 sequence: CASSYGAGGPYNEQFF. The CDR3 region has the DNA TGTGCCAGCAGTTACGGAGCGGGAGGACCCTACAATGAGCAGTTCTTC.

V and J are TRBV28 and TRBJ1-6; D might be TRBD1 (6 bases). Trimming took off 5 bases at V and 6 bases at J, with 11 bases between the two ends. Germline CDR1 is MDHEN and CDR2 is SYDVKM. The CDR3 is 14 amino acids. This CDR3 reads CASSLRQANSPLHF. CDR3 DNA sequence: TGTGCCAGCAGTCTCAGACAGGCTAATTCACCCCTCCACTTT.

This chain connects TRBV19 to TRBJ1-2; a weak D match, TRBD1 (6 bases). This CDR3 region has 15 residues. Germline CDR1 reads LNHDA; CDR2 reads SQIVND (reference sequence). V was clipped by 7 bases and J by 2 bases, with 17 bases between them. The CDR3 sequence: CASTRRGDINYGYTF. Written as DNA, the CDR3 is TGTGCCAGTACCCGCCGGGGGGACATCAACTATGGCTACACCTTC.

The chain is built from TRBV28 and TRBJ1-2, with TRBD1 matching 9 bases. The CDR3 is made up of 13 amino acids. The V gene's germline CDR1 is MDHEN and CDR2 SYDVKM. The J segment lost 8 bases and the V segment lost 7 bases, leaving 8 bases of the junction unmatched. The CDR3 DNA follows: TGTGCCAGCAATACAGGGGGCGCCCAGGGCTACACCTTC. Encoded protein: CASNTGGAQGYTF.